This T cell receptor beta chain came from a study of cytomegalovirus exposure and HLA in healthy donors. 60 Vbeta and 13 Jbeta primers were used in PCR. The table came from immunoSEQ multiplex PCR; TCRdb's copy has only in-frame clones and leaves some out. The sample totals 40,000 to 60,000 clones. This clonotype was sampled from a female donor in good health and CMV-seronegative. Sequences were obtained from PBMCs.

The CDR3 DNA reads as TGCGCCAGCAGCCAAGATACAGGAACTATGGTAGGCTACACCTTC. Its translation: CASSQDTGTMVGYTF. The chain has TRBV4-3 and TRBJ1-2, with a weak D call TRBD1 (5 bases). CDR1 LGHNA and CDR2 YSLEER come from the germline V gene. Trimming stripped 0 bases from V and 8 bases from J, with 16 bases between. The CDR3 is made up of 15 amino acids.